These T cell receptor beta chains were read from a single sample in a study of regulatory T cells in long-lasting Graves disease. MiXCR, applied by TCRdb to the multiplex PCR reads, yields one record per CDR3 protein. The data show over 350,000 distinct CDR3 sequences, with about a fifth seen just once and under 25% held by the top ten. This sample comprised peripheral blood mononuclear cells (PBMCs), obtained when the disease was refractory, from a patient treated with antithyroid drugs. Receptors were obtained from a female donor with Graves disease. The CDR3 runs from the conserved cysteine through the conserved F or W. D genes are given only for firm matches. Clone size is shown for a subset of rows, as once, few, many or a class of expanded clone.

abundance	v_gene	j_gene	d_gene	CDR3aa	CDR3nt
few	TRBV14	TRBJ1-2	NA	CASSQKPGVSGYTF	TGTGCCAGCAGCCAGAAACCGGGAGTCTCCGGCTACACCTTC
NA	TRBV12-5	TRBJ1-5	NA	CASGLDPRDLGGRSNQPQHF	TGTGCTAGTGGTTTGGACCCACGGGACTTGGGCGGCCGTAGCAATCAGCCCCAGCATTTT
many	TRBV27	TRBJ1-2	NA	CASSLRENYGYTF	TGTGCCAGCAGTTTACGAGAGAACTATGGCTACACCTTC
few	TRBV5-1	TRBJ1-1	TRBD1	CASSEGTGNTEAFF	TGCGCCAGCAGCGAAGGGACAGGGAACACTGAAGCTTTCTTT
few	TRBV6-1	TRBJ2-7	NA	CASTETYEQYF	TGTGCCAGCACAGAGACCTACGAGCAGTACTTC
NA	TRBV5-1	TRBJ2-5	NA	CASSLGAAGGAQETQYF	TGCGCCAGCAGCTTGGGTGCGGCAGGGGGGGCCCAAGAGACCCAGTACTTC
few	TRBV5-1	TRBJ1-2	NA	CASSLRQDLMNGYTF	TGCGCCAGCAGCTTAAGACAGGACCTTATGAATGGCTACACCTTC
NA	TRBV30	TRBJ1-6	NA	CAWSVPGVRNSLLHF	TGTGCCTGGAGTGTCCCAGGGGTTAGGAATTCACTCCTCCACTTT
few	TRBV29-1	TRBJ1-1	NA	CSVEKANTEAFF	TGCAGCGTTGAAAAGGCGAACACTGAAGCTTTCTTT
few	TRBV29-1	TRBJ1-2	TRBD1	CSVDRGSGYTF	TGCAGCGTTGACAGGGGGTCTGGCTACACCTTC
many	TRBV28	TRBJ2-7	NA	CASSLPTSYEQYF	TGTGCCAGCAGTTTACCCACCTCCTACGAGCAGTACTTC
many	TRBV28	TRBJ1-1	NA	CASSPIRAGPEAFF	TGTGCCAGCAGTCCTATACGCGCGGGCCCTGAAGCTTTCTTT
few	TRBV6-1	TRBJ2-5	NA	CASSPGTRGETQYF	TGTGCCAGCAGTCCTGGGACGCGGGGAGAGACCCAGTACTTC
few	TRBV4-3	TRBJ2-5	TRBD2	CASSHGLGQETQYF	TGCGCCAGCAGCCACGGACTAGGACAAGAGACCCAGTACTTC
few	TRBV7-2	TRBJ2-2	NA	CASSLLFGELFF	TGTGCCAGCAGCTTACTGTTCGGGGAGCTGTTTTTT
NA	TRBV13	TRBJ1-1	NA	CATRWGPPSTEAFF	TGTGCCACGCGATGGGGACCGCCGAGCACTGAAGCTTTCTTT
few	TRBV6-5	TRBJ1-2	TRBD1	CASSYTFFPGGYTF	TGTGCCAGCAGTTACACCTTCTTCCCAGGGGGATACACCTTC
NA	TRBV7-3	TRBJ2-7	NA	CASSFSGDPSYEQYF	TGTGCCAGCAGCTTCTCAGGGGACCCGTCCTACGAGCAGTACTTC
many	TRBV30	TRBJ2-5	NA	CAWSMGQGETQYF	TGTGCCTGGAGTATGGGGCAGGGAGAGACCCAGTACTTC
few	TRBV20-1	TRBJ2-1	NA	CSAYPTGTYNEQFF	TGCAGTGCCTACCCAACAGGGACCTACAATGAGCAGTTCTTC
few	TRBV5-8	TRBJ1-2	NA	CASSASRLHGYTF	TGTGCCAGCAGCGCCAGTCGGTTGCATGGCTACACCTTC
NA	TRBV19	TRBJ2-1	TRBD2	CASTLTSGSFNEQFF	TGTGCCAGTACCCTAACTAGCGGGAGTTTTAATGAGCAGTTCTTC
few	TRBV12-3/TRBV12-4	TRBJ2-6	TRBD1	CASSPTQGAGSGANALTF	TGTGCCAGCAGCCCAACACAGGGGGCGGGCTCTGGGGCCAACGCCCTGACTTTC
once	TRBV18	TRBJ2-7	NA	CASSLKDSYEQYF	TGTGCCAGCTCACTTAAGGATTCCTACGAGCAGTACTTC
few	TRBV2	TRBJ2-7	TRBD2	CASSLGPGTRREQYF	TGTGCCAGCAGCTTAGGACCAGGGACTAGGCGCGAGCAGTACTTC
NA	TRBV9	TRBJ2-7	NA	CASSVGILGAQYF	TGTGCCAGCAGCGTAGGGATTCTAGGCGCGCAGTACTTC
many	TRBV30	TRBJ2-7	TRBD1	CAWSRGRGSFYEQYF	TGTGCCTGGTCTCGAGGCAGGGGGAGTTTCTACGAGCAGTACTTC
NA	TRBV11-2	TRBJ2-5	NA	CASSLGLAPSETQYF	TGTGCCAGCAGCTTAGGGCTCGCACCATCGGAGACCCAGTACTTC
once	TRBV28	TRBJ2-3	NA	CASSFSDVGTDTQYF	TGTGCCAGCAGTTTTTCGGACGTCGGCACAGATACGCAGTATTTT
many	TRBV11-2	TRBJ1-1	NA	CASSLQPSTEAFF	TGTGCCAGCAGCTTACAGCCGAGCACTGAAGCTTTCTTT
NA	TRBV4-3	TRBJ1-1	NA	CASSQDPGMNTEAFF	TGCGCCAGCAGTCAAGATCCGGGGATGAACACTGAAGCTTTCTTT
NA	TRBV10-2	TRBJ1-1	NA	CANSETEYRVLGTEAFF	TGCGCCAACAGCGAGACAGAATACAGGGTCTTGGGCACTGAAGCTTTCTTT
few	TRBV7-9	TRBJ1-2	NA	CASSGTGEGRGYTF	TGTGCCAGCAGCGGTACGGGGGAAGGAAGGGGCTACACCTTC
NA	TRBV30	TRBJ1-3	NA	CAWSVIAGGNTIYF	TGTGCCTGGAGTGTTATTGCAGGGGGAAACACCATATATTTT
many	TRBV20-1	TRBJ1-2	NA	CSARKGNANYGYTF	TGCAGTGCTAGAAAAGGCAACGCTAACTATGGCTACACCTTC
NA	TRBV28	TRBJ2-1	TRBD2	CASTEFLAGRDEQFF	TGTGCCAGCACAGAATTCCTAGCGGGAAGAGATGAGCAGTTCTTC
many	TRBV13	TRBJ2-5	NA	CASSLSNREQETQYF	TGTGCCAGCAGCTTATCTAACAGGGAACAAGAGACCCAGTACTTC
few	TRBV7-2	TRBJ2-3	NA	CASSWLPSTDTQYF	TGTGCCAGCAGCTGGTTGCCTAGCACAGATACGCAGTATTTT
NA	TRBV20-1	TRBJ2-2	TRBD1	CSARWTGFGELFF	TGCAGTGCTAGGTGGACAGGGTTCGGGGAGCTGTTTTTT
many	TRBV12-3/TRBV12-4	TRBJ2-7	NA	CASSLVRQSYYEQYF	TGTGCCAGCAGTTTGGTAAGGCAATCCTACTACGAGCAGTACTTC
many	TRBV27	TRBJ1-2	NA	CASSPRDANYGYTF	TGTGCCAGCAGTCCGCGGGACGCTAACTATGGCTACACCTTC
NA	TRBV2	TRBJ1-5	NA	CASRIALAQPNQPQHF	TGTGCCAGCAGAATAGCATTGGCACAGCCAAATCAGCCCCAGCATTTT
NA	TRBV14	TRBJ1-2	NA	CASSQVTDYGYTF	TGTGCCAGCAGCCAAGTTACTGACTATGGCTACACCTTC
many	TRBV2	TRBJ1-5	NA	CASRGTLGGQPQHF	TGTGCCAGCAGAGGGACTCTGGGGGGCCAGCCCCAGCATTTT
many	TRBV30	TRBJ1-1	NA	CAWKRGQGTEAFF	TGTGCCTGGAAAAGGGGCCAGGGAACTGAAGCTTTCTTT
NA	TRBV4-3	TRBJ2-2	NA	CASSQEWANMNTGELFF	TGCGCCAGCAGCCAAGAATGGGCGAATATGAACACCGGGGAGCTGTTTTTT
many	TRBV7-9	TRBJ2-7	NA	CASSLGRGKYEQYF	TGTGCCAGCAGCTTAGGGCGGGGAAAATACGAGCAGTACTTC
NA	TRBV7-8	TRBJ2-1	NA	CASREGWTGSSYNEQFF	TGTGCCAGCAGAGAGGGGTGGACGGGGAGCTCCTACAATGAGCAGTTCTTC
many	TRBV3-1	TRBJ2-7	NA	CASSQGGGGYEQYF	TGTGCCAGCAGCCAAGGGGGGGGCGGCTACGAGCAGTACTTC
few	TRBV6-1	TRBJ2-5	NA	CASSPRAVQETQYF	TGTGCCAGCAGCCCCAGGGCAGTCCAAGAGACCCAGTACTTC
NA	TRBV12-3/TRBV12-4	TRBJ2-2	NA	CASSRQAGELFF	TGTGCCAGCAGTAGACAGGCCGGGGAGCTGTTTTTT
few	TRBV6-1	TRBJ2-5	TRBD2	CASSRSLAGGQETQYF	TGTGCCAGCAGTAGATCCTTAGCGGGAGGCCAAGAGACCCAGTACTTC
many	TRBV7-2	TRBJ2-7	NA	CASSLATPYEQYF	TGTGCCAGCAGCTTAGCCACACCCTACGAGCAGTACTTC
many	TRBV7-2	TRBJ1-4	NA	CASSLRGGAAEKLFF	TGTGCCAGCAGCCTCAGGGGTGGGGCGGCTGAAAAACTGTTTTTT
NA	TRBV9	TRBJ1-2	NA	CASRDETKGRYGYTF	TGTGCCAGCAGAGATGAGACGAAAGGGAGGTATGGCTACACCTTC
many	TRBV28	TRBJ2-5	TRBD2	CASSLEGSAGERQETQYF	TGTGCCAGCAGTCTCGAGGGGTCGGCGGGAGAGCGTCAAGAGACCCAGTACTTC
many	TRBV7-2	TRBJ2-7	NA	CASSLGRTGRAYEQYF	TGTGCCAGCAGCTTAGGACGCACCGGCAGGGCCTACGAGCAGTACTTC
NA	TRBV4-1	TRBJ2-7	NA	CASSQAGTLYEQYF	TGCGCCAGCAGCCAAGCGGGAACACTCTACGAGCAGTACTTC